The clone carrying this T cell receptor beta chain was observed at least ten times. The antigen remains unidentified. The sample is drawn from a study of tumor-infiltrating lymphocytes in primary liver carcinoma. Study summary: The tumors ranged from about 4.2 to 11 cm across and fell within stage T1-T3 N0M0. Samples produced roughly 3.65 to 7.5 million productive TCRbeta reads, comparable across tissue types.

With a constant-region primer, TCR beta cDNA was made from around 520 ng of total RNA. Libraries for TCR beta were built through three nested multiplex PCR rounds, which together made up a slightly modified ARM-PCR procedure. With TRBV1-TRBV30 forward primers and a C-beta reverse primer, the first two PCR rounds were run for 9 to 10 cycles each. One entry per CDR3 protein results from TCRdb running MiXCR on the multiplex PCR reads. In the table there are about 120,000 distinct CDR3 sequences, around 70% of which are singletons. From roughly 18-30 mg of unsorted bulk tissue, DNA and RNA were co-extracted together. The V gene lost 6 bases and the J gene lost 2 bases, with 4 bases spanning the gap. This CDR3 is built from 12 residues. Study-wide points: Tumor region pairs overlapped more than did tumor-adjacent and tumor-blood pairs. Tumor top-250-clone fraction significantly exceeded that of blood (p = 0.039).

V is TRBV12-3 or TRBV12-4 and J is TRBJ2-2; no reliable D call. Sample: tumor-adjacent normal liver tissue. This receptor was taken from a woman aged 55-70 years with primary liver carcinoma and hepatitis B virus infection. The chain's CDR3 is CASSRNTGELFF. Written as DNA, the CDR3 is TGTGCCAGCAGCCGAAACACCGGGGAGCTGTTTTTT.